These 11 T cell receptor beta chains originate from one sample sequenced in a study of T-cell reconstitution after alpha-beta-depleted transplantation in children. During its preparation, the TCRbeta library received unique molecular identifiers. In TCRdb, the PCR reads were re-called with MiXCR into one record per CDR3 protein. In the table there are 700,000 or so distinct CDR3 sequences, roughly 13% of which are singletons. Material: PBMCs, obtained before TCRalphabeta/CD19-depleted stem cell transplant. These receptors were taken from a girl aged 2 to 10 with congenital amegakaryocytic thrombocytopenia, due to receive a stem cell transplant.

This clonotype showed up just a few times. The CDR3 here is CASSSTGPNEKLFF. The DNA of the CDR3 is TGTGCCAGCAGTTCCACGGGACCCAATGAAAAACTGTTTTTT. J is TRBJ1-4 and V is TRBV12-3 or TRBV12-4, with D possibly being TRBD1 (5 bases). CDR3 length: 14 amino acids. V lost 4 bases and J lost 5, with 11 bases in between.

This clonotype was found a few times. The chain uses TRBV12-3 or TRBV12-4 and TRBJ1-1; D uncertain. The CDR3 loop spans 14 amino acids. Trimming took 6 bases from V and 1 from J, leaving 12 bases between them. CDR3 DNA sequence: TGTGCCAGCAGCGCGGTACAGACGAACACTGAAGCTTTCTTT. It specifies CASSAVQTNTEAFF.

This clonotype has a count of ten or more. This rearrangement joins TRBV29-1 to TRBJ2-2, with D tentatively TRBD1 or TRBD2 (5 bases each). Germline CDR1 SQVTM, CDR2 ANQGSEA. The V end lost 6 bases, the J end lost 1 base, and 12 bases lay between the germline ends. The CDR3 has 14 residues. This CDR3 reads CSVTGPLNTGELFF. The DNA for the CDR3 is TGCAGCGTGACGGGACCATTGAACACCGGGGAGCTGTTTTTT.

This clonotype was seen many times. V gene TRBV29-1 combines with J gene TRBJ2-7; D is perhaps TRBD1 (5 bases). The germline CDR1 and CDR2 sequences are SQVTM and ANQGSEA. Trimming took off 0 bases at V and 2 bases at J, with 5 bases between the two ends. The CDR3 sequence is 12 residues long. This CDR3 reads CSVEEDTYEQYF. In DNA, the CDR3 is TGCAGCGTTGAAGAGGACACCTACGAGCAGTACTTC.

The chain links TRBV7-9 to TRBJ2-5, with a tentative D call TRBD1 (5 bases). The CDR3 has 14 amino acids. Germline values: CDR1 SEHNR, CDR2 FQNEAQ (reference sequence). V was clipped by 4 bases and J by 5 bases, with 14 bases between them. CDR3 DNA sequence: TGTGCCAGCAGCTCTCTCCTACCAGGGGAGACCCAGTACTTC. It translates to CASSSLLPGETQYF. Full variable domain (outside the CDR3, taken from reference TRBV7-9 and TRBJ2-5): DTGVSQNPRHKITKRGQNVTFRCDPISEHNRLYWYRQTLGQGPEFLTYFQNEAQLEKSRLLSDRFSAERPKGSFSTLEIQRTEQGDSAMYLCASSSLLPGETQYFGPGTRLLVL.

J is TRBJ2-2 and V is TRBV15, with D unresolved. There are 13 residues in the CDR3. Germline CDR1 LNHNV, CDR2 YYDKDF (reference sequence). V dropped 1 base and J dropped 6 bases, with 6 bases sitting between them. In DNA, the CDR3 is TGTGCCACCAGCAGAGTTTATCCCGGGGAGCTGTTTTTT. This sequence encodes CATSRVYPGELFF.

This clonotype was found a few times. The rearrangement uses TRBV20-1 and TRBJ2-5; TRBD2 agrees at 10 bases. This CDR3 contains 15 residues. V lost 0 bases to trimming and J lost 5 bases; unmatched junction nucleotides: 6. Per germline, CDR1 DFQATT and CDR2 SNEGSKA (reference sequence). The CDR3 DNA follows: TGCAGTGCTAGAGATCTAGCGGGAGACGAGGAGACCCAGTACTTC. This codes for CSARDLAGDEETQYF.

This clonotype was picked up many times. The rearrangement uses TRBV11-2 and TRBJ2-7; 9 bases map to TRBD2. The CDR3 runs 14 residues. The germline V gene encodes CDR1 SGHAT and CDR2 FQNNGV. V gave up 0 bases and J gave up 6 bases; unmatched junction bases: 3. CDR3 bases: TGTGCCAGCAGCTTAGATGTGACTAGCGGCGAGCAGTACTTC. This sequence encodes CASSLDVTSGEQYF.

The CDR3 nucleotides are TGTGCCAGCAGCAACCCCGGGGGGAAGGCATACGAGCAGTACTTC. The encoded protein is CASSNPGGKAYEQYF. The chain uses TRBV6-2 or TRBV6-3 and TRBJ2-7; 7 positions agree with TRBD2. The length of the CDR3 is 15 residues. Trimming removed 6 bases from V and 4 bases from J; junction bases left unmatched: 12. CDR1 is MNHEY, CDR2 SVGEGT, per germline.

This clonotype came up a few times. The chain has TRBV20-1 and TRBJ2-5; no clear D. Germline CDR1 is DFQATT and CDR2 is SNEGSKA (reference sequence). Deletions cut 5 bases from V and 5 bases from J, with 12 bases between. CDR3 length: 12 residues. The CDR3: CSADPYGETQYF. The CDR3 DNA follows: TGCAGTGCTGACCCCTACGGGGAGACCCAGTACTTC.

This clonotype was picked up a small number of times. This chain uses TRBV27 with TRBJ2-7; D ambiguous. Deletions cut 6 bases from V and 0 bases from J, with 12 bases between. CDR3 size: 14 residues. Germline lookup yields CDR1 MNHEY and CDR2 SMNVEV (reference sequence). The CDR3 nucleotides read TGTGCCAGCAGCCCCAGGAGTAACTCCTACGAGCAGTACTTC. It is translated as CASSPRSNSYEQYF.